In this sample, the clone carrying this T cell receptor beta chain turned up many times. Its antigen remains unknown. The sample belongs to a study of T-cell reconstitution after alpha-beta-depleted transplantation in children. Notes on the study in general: One year after transplant, T-cell counts and diversity came mostly from newly produced T cells. Some patients showed high day-60 TCRbeta diversity, which derived from surviving recipient T cells and thymic progenitors. Expanded clones from the graft, numbering several hundred, reportedly supplied alpha-beta T cells about two months after transplant.

The CDR3 totals 14 residues. CDR1 is MNHEY, CDR2 SVGAGI, per germline. The V end was cut by 0 bases, the J end by 0 bases, with 2 bases between. It was with unique molecular identifiers that the TCRbeta library was prepared. MiXCR, applied by TCRdb to the PCR reads, yields one record per CDR3 protein. The table shows about 300,000 distinct CDR3 sequences, with over 9.5% occurring only once. The V gene is TRBV6-5, the J gene TRBJ1-4; D call uncertain. Sample: PBMCs, taken before TCRalphabeta/CD19-depleted stem cell transplant. This TCR derives from a boy less than two years old with acute myeloid leukemia, due to receive a stem cell transplant. For the CDR3, the DNA is TGTGCCAGCAGTTACTCCTCAACTAATGAAAAACTGTTTTTT. Translated, it gives CASSYSSTNEKLFF.